This T cell receptor beta chain was documented in a study of blood T cell repertoires in COVID-19. The overall study: T cells, B-cell-depleted T cells, or PBMCs supplied cDNA or gDNA.

The CDR3 contains 15 residues. Germline values: CDR1 KGHSH, CDR2 LQKENI. With V trimmed by 9 bases and J by 0 bases, 7 bases remained unmatched. Under the authors' procedure: Estimation of nucleated cell counts relied on the amplification of reference gene primers. Profiled with immunoSEQ multiplex PCR; TCRdb holds only in-frame clones, not every one. V, J and clone size reflect that table, while D and trimming were determined from the DNA. The sample includes approximately 170,000 clones, under 85% of them seen just once. The specimen was peripheral blood. This clonotype originated in an elderly man with COVID-19, enrolled during active disease. V is TRBV18 and J is TRBJ1-1, with 10 bases matching TRBD1. Here the CDR3 DNA reads TGTGCCAGTCAGAGACAGGGGGCAATGAACACTGAAGCTTTCTTT. Protein sequence: CASQRQGAMNTEAFF. The whole variable domain, remainder taken from reference TRBV18 and TRBJ1-1, is NAGVMQNPRHLVRRRGQEARLRCSPMKGHSHVYWYRQLPEEGLKFMVYLQKENIIDESGMPKERFSAEFPKEGPSILRIQQVVRGDSAAYFCASQRQGAMNTEAFFGQGTRLTVV.